This is a list of T cell receptor beta chains from one sample in a study of blood T cell repertoires in COVID-19. Data came from immunoSEQ multiplex PCR; TCRdb stores just in-frame clones and leaves some out. The sample shows about 140,000 clones, 82% of them seen only once. Sequencing was done on a sample of peripheral blood. The receptors shown here come from a woman aged 80 or over with acute or convalescent COVID-19. Both conserved end residues are trimmed from each CDR3. Fields, in order: V gene, J gene, CDR3 protein.

>TRBV5-1|TRBJ2-1
ASSLTGQGHNEQF
>TRBV19|TRBJ1-5
ASQRTDNQPQH
>TRBV3-1/TRBV3-2|TRBJ2-7
ASSRTSGSYEQY
>TRBV5-4|TRBJ2-5
ASSLPYVGQEETQY
>TRBV11-2|TRBJ1-2
ASSSNRRDGNGYT
>TRBV19|TRBJ2-1
ASSIFGRGNEQF
>TRBV5-1|TRBJ1-4
ASSSWPGGREKLF
>TRBV27|TRBJ2-5
ASKKAGGGAQY
>TRBV30|TRBJ1-1
AWNTGRGTEAF
>TRBV3-1/TRBV3-2|TRBJ1-1
ASSQDLWSLETTGPNTEAF
>TRBV10-3|TRBJ1-4
AIKGQAEKLF
>TRBV29-1|TRBJ2-2
SGRQGRTGELF
>TRBV6-2/TRBV6-3|TRBJ2-1
ASSRGLAGGLSYNEQF
>TRBV7-9|TRBJ2-7
ASSTLTGGQHEQY
>TRBV6-5|TRBJ2-7
ASRLDRGVGYEQY
>TRBV28|TRBJ1-2
ASRSQAGGYT
>TRBV3-1/TRBV3-2|TRBJ1-2
ASSQEDRGAGYT
>TRBV6-4|TRBJ1-2
ASSSRTGPFRGYT
>TRBV4-1|TRBJ1-5
ASSMGQGNQPQH
>TRBV24-1|TRBJ2-2
ATSDLVQTNTGELF
>TRBV18|TRBJ1-6
ASSPLGQGDSPLH
>TRBV28|TRBJ2-3
ASNILAGYTDTQY
>TRBV18|TRBJ1-1
ASSPTYGNTEAF
>TRBV7-2|TRBJ2-2
ASSFRDSNTGELF
>TRBV27|TRBJ2-1
ASSYSGGTDNEQF
>TRBV19|TRBJ2-7
ASSIGTDSYEQY
>TRBV19|TRBJ2-7
ASSVQVVPYEQY
>TRBV14|TRBJ2-1
ASSQGREVVYNEQF
>TRBV27|TRBJ2-4
ASSLSSGQPKNIQY
>TRBV28|TRBJ2-3
ASARTGTRSSDTQY
>TRBV30|TRBJ2-3
AWEMGGTDTQY
>TRBV12-3/TRBV12-4|TRBJ1-2
ASSRGTGGRYT
>TRBV7-2|TRBJ2-5
ASSPRTSRGETQY
>TRBV27|TRBJ1-1
ASKRQGSTEAF
>TRBV27|TRBJ1-1
ASSLYGGKSPINKAF
>TRBV5-1|TRBJ2-5
ASSPESSETQY
>TRBV19|TRBJ1-2
ASSRQGSNYGYT
>TRBV7-8|TRBJ2-2
ASSPRRLNTGELF
>TRBV29-1|TRBJ2-2
SVEEPGGTNTGELF
>TRBV30|TRBJ1-4
AWSFNEKLF
>TRBV2|TRBJ2-2
ASSGPGATNTGELF
>TRBV5-1|TRBJ2-7
ASSRRLAGVREQY
>TRBV9|TRBJ2-1
ASSVFFGSNEQF
>TRBV30|TRBJ1-2
AWSVSTGVGGYT
>TRBV4-1|TRBJ2-2
ASSLLLPGELF
>TRBV19|TRBJ2-5
ASSPPGLAGETQY
>TRBV7-9|TRBJ2-1
ASSPPGGGYNEQF
>TRBV27|TRBJ2-2
ASSFTVGGPGELF
>TRBV4-2|TRBJ2-2
ASSQDSARAGELF
>TRBV5-4|TRBJ2-3
ASSLVLGVGDTQY
>TRBV28|TRBJ2-1
ASSLGTGTIEQF
>TRBV4-2|TRBJ1-2
ASTRQGDGYT
>TRBV12-3/TRBV12-4|TRBJ1-4
ASSLAPGKLF
>TRBV7-2|TRBJ1-1
ASSLRQTNTEAF